This passage covers 27 T cell receptor beta chains from one sample sequenced in a study of blood T cell repertoires in COVID-19. Sequencing used immunoSEQ multiplex PCR; TCRdb keeps in-frame clones, though not all of them. Of under 300,000 clones detected, just under 85% appear once; the ten largest clones hold around 16%. Sequenced: PBMCs or T cells enriched from blood (not recorded which). The receptors come from a man aged 35-49 years who had recovered from COVID-19.

This CDR3 reads CASSRGLAGWYEQYF. CDR3 nucleotides: TGCGCCAGCAGCCGGGGACTAGCGGGGTGGTACGAGCAGTACTTC. This chain joins TRBV4-3 and TRBJ2-7; 13 bases line up with TRBD2. Germline V gives CDR1 LGHNA, CDR2 YSLEER. The V gene end was trimmed by 4 bases and the J gene end by 4 bases; junction bases not matched to a gene: 4. The CDR3 totals 15 residues.

The chain has TRBV5-1 and TRBJ2-1, with 10 bases fitting TRBD2. V shed 4 bases, J shed 7 bases, and the junction held 5 bases outside the gene matches. This CDR3 has 14 amino acids. The germline gives CDR1 SGHRS, CDR2 YFSETQ. In nucleotides, the CDR3 is TGCGCCAGCAGCGAGCGGGGGGGCCCGAATGAGCAGTTCTTC. As protein: CASSERGGPNEQFF. Full variable domain (rest looked up from reference TRBV5-1 and TRBJ2-1): KAGVTQTPRYLIKTRGQQVTLSCSPISGHRSVSWYQQTPGQGLQFLFEYFSETQRNKGNFPGRFSGRQFSNSRSEMNVSTLELGDSALYLCASSERGGPNEQFFGPGTRLTVL.

The gene calls are TRBV19 and TRBJ2-3, with 9 nucleotides matching TRBD2. The V gene's germline CDR1 is LNHDA and CDR2 SQIVND (reference sequence). Unmatched junction bases numbered 7, after V lost 1 base and J lost 5 bases. CDR3 length equals 16 residues. CDR3 nucleotide sequence: TGTGCCAGTAGTATAGCGAGTGCGGGGGGGCGAGATACGCAGTATTTT. Its translation is CASSIASAGGRDTQYF.

This chain uses TRBV23-1 with TRBJ1-1, with D possibly TRBD1 on 6 matching bases. TRBV23-1 is recorded as an ORF, its role being uncertain. The CDR3 contains 18 residues. V dropped 0 bases and J dropped 5 bases, with 22 bases sitting between them. The CDR3 DNA follows: TGCGCCAGCAGTCAATCGGAACTGGGACACCCTAAGAATACTGAAGCTTTCTTT. Translating gives CASSQSELGHPKNTEAFF.

The rearrangement links TRBV11-2 to TRBJ2-3, with 7 bases fitting TRBD2. There are 15 residues in the CDR3. V lost 5 bases and J lost 4; bases outside the gene matches: 9. Germline-derived CDR1 and CDR2 are SGHAT and FQNNGV. This chain's CDR3 is CASSPPTGGADTQYF. CDR3 in DNA: TGTGCCAGCAGCCCCCCCACGGGAGGTGCAGATACGCAGTATTTT.

This clone was counted only a few times. The rearrangement uses TRBV5-1 and TRBJ1-6; 7 bases are shared with TRBD1. Losses at the gene ends were 4 bases for V and 9 bases for J; bases not matched to a gene: 10. From germline, CDR1 is SGHRS and CDR2 YFSETQ. This CDR3 has 15 amino acids. CDR3 in amino acids: CASSGGQNVGSPLHF. Here the CDR3 DNA reads TGCGCCAGCAGCGGGGGACAGAACGTAGGTTCACCCCTCCACTTT.

The rearrangement joins TRBV7-3 to TRBJ2-3; 8 bases are shared with TRBD1. The CDR3 is 16 residues long. Germline CDR1 and CDR2: SGHTA and FQGTGA. V dropped 3 bases and J dropped 1; count of bases not matched to a gene: 6. The CDR3 sequence: CASSFSRGRGTDTQYF. CDR3 nucleotides: TGTGCCAGCAGCTTTTCCAGGGGGCGCGGCACAGATACGCAGTATTTT.

The V call is TRBV28, the J call TRBJ1-1; D not certain. This CDR3 contains 13 residues. V gave up 5 bases and J gave up 5 bases, with 12 bases separating them. CDR1 MDHEN and CDR2 SYDVKM come from the germline V gene. CDR3 in DNA: TGTGCCAGCAGTGTCCTGGTAGTGACTGAAGCTTTCTTT. Amino acid sequence: CASSVLVVTEAFF. Full variable domain (remainder filled in from reference TRBV28 and TRBJ1-1): DVKVTQSSRYLVKRTGEKVFLECVQDMDHENMFWYRQDPGLGLRLIYFSYDVKMKEKGDIPEGYSVSREKKERFSLILESASTNQTSMYLCASSVLVVTEAFFGQGTRLTVV.

This chain uses TRBV2 with TRBJ2-1; TRBD2 aligns across 12 bases. V shed 4 bases, J shed 6 bases, and the junction held 10 bases outside the gene matches. The CDR3 has 17 amino acids. Germline lookup yields CDR1 SNHLY and CDR2 FYNNEI. The CDR3 is CASSGALAGGPINEQFF. DNA of the CDR3: TGTGCCAGCAGTGGCGCCCTAGCGGGGGGGCCGATCAATGAGCAGTTCTTC.

The V gene is TRBV2, the J gene TRBJ2-3; 14 nucleotides agree with TRBD2. This CDR3 is 16 amino acids long. Germline CDR1 SNHLY, CDR2 FYNNEI. V dropped 8 bases and J dropped 6; count of bases not matched to a gene: 10. CDR3 loop: CASSRGLAGVFDTQYF. In DNA, the CDR3 is TGTGCCAGCTCCCGGGGACTAGCGGGAGTGTTTGATACGCAGTATTTT.

The V call is TRBV4-2, the J call TRBJ1-3; possibly TRBD1 for D (6 bases). The CDR3 consists of 12 residues. Germline values: CDR1 LGHNA, CDR2 YNFKEQ. The V gene lost 5 bases and the J gene lost 8 bases, with 10 bases spanning the gap. The CDR3 protein is CASSKGGDTIYF. CDR3 nucleotides: TGTGCCAGCAGCAAAGGGGGAGACACCATATATTTT.

This clone was recorded once. The rearrangement uses TRBV3-1 (or the pseudogene TRBV3-2) and TRBJ1-4; the match to TRBD1 covers 11 bases. Trimming removed 2 bases from V and 4 bases from J; junction bases left unmatched: 3. From germline, CDR1 is LGHDT and CDR2 YNNKEL (reference sequence). The CDR3 length is 16 residues. CDR3 DNA: TGTGCCAGCAGCCAAATTGGGACAGGGGGTAATGAAAAACTGTTTTTT. Protein sequence: CASSQIGTGGNEKLFF.

V gene TRBV30 combines with J gene TRBJ1-4; no clear D. This CDR3 has 12 residues. Trimming cost V 4 bases and J 3 bases, with 6 bases left between them. Germline V gives CDR1 GTSNPN, CDR2 SVGIG (reference sequence). CDR3 in amino acids: CAWKRANEKLFF. CDR3 sequence (DNA): TGTGCCTGGAAACGGGCTAATGAAAAACTGTTTTTT.

The J gene is TRBJ2-1, the V gene TRBV4-1, with D possibly being TRBD2 (6 bases). There are 17 residues in the CDR3. Germline loops: CDR1 MGHRA, CDR2 YSYEKL. Trimming took off 4 bases at V and 10 bases at J, with 26 bases between the two ends. CDR3 protein: CASSRLAGTRPMGEQFF. CDR3 nucleotide sequence: TGCGCCAGCAGCCGGCTTGCCGGGACTCGCCCAATGGGGGAGCAGTTCTTC.

The CDR3 loop reads CASSPIRGTEAFF. The CDR3 DNA follows: TGTGCCAGCAGCCCAATAAGAGGGACTGAAGCTTTCTTT. V usage is TRBV7-8 and J usage is TRBJ1-1; D uncertain. Deletions cut 5 bases from V and 5 bases from J, with 12 bases between. The CDR3 has 13 amino acids. Germline values: CDR1 SGHVS, CDR2 FQNEAQ.

Only one count was recorded for this clone. V gene TRBV5-1 combines with J gene TRBJ2-2, with 7 bases matching TRBD2. J was trimmed by 0 bases and V by 0 bases; bases with no gene match: 2. The germline V gene has CDR1 SGHRS and CDR2 YFSETQ. The CDR3 spans 16 residues. The DNA of the CDR3 is TGCGCCAGCAGCTTGGGACTAGCCGCGAACACCGGGGAGCTGTTTTTT. Residues: CASSLGLAANTGELFF.

This rearrangement joins TRBV27 to TRBJ2-7; D is unresolved. This CDR3 spans 11 amino acids. CDR1 MNHEY and CDR2 SMNVEV come from the germline V gene (reference sequence). V gave up 4 bases and J gave up 4 bases, with 5 bases separating them. CDR3 amino acids: CASSSLYEQYF. The CDR3 DNA reads TGTGCCAGCAGTTCCCTTTACGAGCAGTACTTC.

This chain connects TRBV5-1 to TRBJ1-6; D gene uncertain. Germline V gene sequence: CDR1 SGHRS, CDR2 YFSETQ. This CDR3 has 15 amino acids. Deletions cut 0 bases from V and 8 bases from J, with 12 bases between. CDR3 loop: CASSLGQALDSPLHF. Written as DNA, the CDR3 is TGCGCCAGCAGCTTGGGTCAGGCCTTAGATTCACCCCTCCACTTT.

This clone was seen once. The genes are TRBV5-1 and TRBJ2-5; TRBD2 matches 9 bases. Germline V lookup: CDR1 SGHRS, CDR2 YFSETQ. CDR3 length: 14 amino acids. The V segment lost 4 bases and the J segment 4 bases; nucleotides outside the gene matches: 5. This CDR3 reads CASSPGTSRETQYF. The CDR3 nucleotides read TGCGCCAGCAGCCCGGGGACTAGCAGAGAGACCCAGTACTTC.

The J gene is TRBJ1-1, the V gene TRBV18, with D maybe TRBD1 (5 bases). Trimming pared 6 bases from V and 8 bases from J, leaving 16 bases between. The CDR3 is 13 amino acids. Looked up from germline, CDR1 is KGHSH and CDR2 is LQKENI. This chain's CDR3 is CASSLTEVTEAFF. The CDR3 region has the DNA TGTGCCAGCTCCTTGACAGAAGTTACCGAAGCTTTCTTT.

This rearrangement joins TRBV27 to TRBJ1-1, with D possibly being TRBD1 (5 bases). The CDR3 runs to 17 residues. The germline V and J ends were trimmed by 3 bases and 0 bases, with 17 bases remaining between them. Germline V gene lookup returns CDR1 MNHEY and CDR2 SMNVEV (reference sequence). The CDR3 here is CASSFSARGGMNTEAFF. The CDR3 DNA reads TGTGCCAGCAGTTTCTCGGCGCGGGGGGGGATGAACACTGAAGCTTTCTTT.

V is TRBV5-1 and J is TRBJ2-7; TRBD1 matches at 9 bases. J was trimmed by 4 bases and V by 4 bases; bases with no gene match: 6. This CDR3 has 14 amino acids. Germline loops: CDR1 SGHRS, CDR2 YFSETQ. CDR3 residues: CASSLVGTGYEQYF. Written as DNA, the CDR3 is TGCGCCAGCAGCCTTGTGGGGACAGGGTACGAGCAGTACTTC.

This rearrangement joins TRBV5-1 to TRBJ2-5, with a possible D match to TRBD2 (6 bases). Trimming left V 5 bases short and J 2 bases short, with 16 bases between. The CDR3 totals 15 residues. The germline CDR1 and CDR2 sequences are SGHRS and YFSETQ. The CDR3 region is CASREILGGQETQYF. The CDR3, as DNA: TGCGCCAGCAGAGAAATTCTTGGGGGGCAAGAGACCCAGTACTTC.

This CDR3 reads CASSPRYGSTNTGELFF. For the CDR3, the DNA is TGTGCCAGCAGTCCTCGTTACGGTTCTACGAACACCGGGGAGCTGTTTTTT. The V call is TRBV6-6, the J call TRBJ2-2, with D hard to call. V lost 5 bases and J lost 0, with 16 bases in between. The CDR3 has 17 amino acids. Germline loops: CDR1 MNHNY, CDR2 SVGAGI (reference sequence).

The gene calls are TRBV7-5 and TRBJ2-7; TRBD1 is the table's D call and was not checked against the DNA. TRBV7-5 is termed a pseudogene. This CDR3 is 16 amino acids long. The CDR3 here is CVRSYDRGLTSNEQYF. The CDR3 bases are TGTGTCAGAAGCTACGACAGGGGCCTTACGTCTAACGAGCAGTACTTC.

The V call is TRBV15, the J call TRBJ2-3; perhaps TRBD2 as D (5 bases). This CDR3 is built from 13 residues. Deletions cut 8 bases from V and 5 bases from J, with 14 bases between. Germline CDR1 and CDR2: LNHNV and YYDKDF (reference sequence). CDR3 protein: CATAQRREDTQYF. In DNA form, the CDR3 reads TGTGCCACCGCCCAGAGACGGGAAGATACGCAGTATTTT.

The chain combines TRBV5-1 with TRBJ1-3; 11 bases agree with TRBD1. This CDR3 spans 17 amino acids. V lost 4 bases, J lost 0 bases, and 6 bases stayed unmatched. The germline V gene encodes CDR1 SGHRS and CDR2 YFSETQ. The CDR3 nucleotides read TGCGCCAGCAGCCCGGGACAGGGGGTAGTCTCTGGAAACACCATATATTTT. The encoded protein is CASSPGQGVVSGNTIYF.